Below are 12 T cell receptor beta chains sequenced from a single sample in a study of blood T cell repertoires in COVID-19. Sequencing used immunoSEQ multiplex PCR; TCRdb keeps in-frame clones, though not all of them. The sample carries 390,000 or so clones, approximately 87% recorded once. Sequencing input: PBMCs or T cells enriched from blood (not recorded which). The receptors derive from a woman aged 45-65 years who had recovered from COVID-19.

The CDR3 region is CASSNLNRGQEAFF. CDR3 coding DNA: TGTGCCAGCAGCAACCTTAACAGGGGGCAAGAAGCTTTCTTT. This chain links TRBV11-2 with TRBJ1-1, with 9 bases lining up with TRBD1. From germline, CDR1 is SGHAT and CDR2 FQNNGV. Trimming at V came to 5 bases and at J to 8 bases, leaving 9 bases not matched to a gene. There are 14 residues in the CDR3.

CDR3 nucleotides: TGTGCCAGCAGTGTAACCTGGACACAACAAGAGACCCAGTACTTC. The encoded protein is CASSVTWTQQETQYF. This rearrangement joins TRBV27 to TRBJ2-5, with a tentative D call TRBD1 (5 bases). The CDR3 covers 15 residues. Trimming removed 5 bases from V and 2 bases from J, with 15 bases in between. Germline values: CDR1 MNHEY, CDR2 SMNVEV (reference sequence).

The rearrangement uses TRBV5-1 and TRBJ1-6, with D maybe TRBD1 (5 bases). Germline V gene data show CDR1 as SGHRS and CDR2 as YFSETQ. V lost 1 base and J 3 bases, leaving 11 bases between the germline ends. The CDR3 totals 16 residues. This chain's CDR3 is CASSLTGRDYNSPLHF. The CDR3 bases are TGCGCCAGCAGCTTGACAGGTAGAGACTATAATTCACCCCTCCACTTT.

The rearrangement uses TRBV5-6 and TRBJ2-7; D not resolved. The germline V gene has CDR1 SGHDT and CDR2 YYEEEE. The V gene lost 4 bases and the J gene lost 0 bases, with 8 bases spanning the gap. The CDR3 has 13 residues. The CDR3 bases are TGTGCCAGCAGCACTGACATCTCCTACGAGCAGTACTTC. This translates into CASSTDISYEQYF.

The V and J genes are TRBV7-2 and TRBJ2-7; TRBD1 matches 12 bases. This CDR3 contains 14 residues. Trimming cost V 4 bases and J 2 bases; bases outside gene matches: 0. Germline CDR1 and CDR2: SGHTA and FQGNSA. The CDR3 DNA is TGTGCCAGCAGCTGGGACAGGGGGCCCTACGAGCAGTACTTC. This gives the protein CASSWDRGPYEQYF.

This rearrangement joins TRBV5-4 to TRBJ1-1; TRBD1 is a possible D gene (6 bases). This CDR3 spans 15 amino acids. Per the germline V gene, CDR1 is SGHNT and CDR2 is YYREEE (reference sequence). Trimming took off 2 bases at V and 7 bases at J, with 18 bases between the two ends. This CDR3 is CASSFTMGQGSEAFF. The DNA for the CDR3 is TGTGCCAGCAGCTTTACGATGGGGCAGGGGAGTGAAGCTTTCTTT.

This CDR3 is CALDRGYMNTEAFF. In DNA form, the CDR3 reads TGTGCCCTAGATCGGGGGTACATGAACACTGAAGCTTTCTTT. The chain is built from TRBV30 and TRBJ1-1; weak D call: TRBD1 (5 bases). The CDR3 has 14 amino acids. Germline V gives CDR1 GTSNPN, CDR2 SVGIG (reference sequence). Between the trimmed V and J ends, which lost 8 bases and 0 bases, there was a span of 16 bases.

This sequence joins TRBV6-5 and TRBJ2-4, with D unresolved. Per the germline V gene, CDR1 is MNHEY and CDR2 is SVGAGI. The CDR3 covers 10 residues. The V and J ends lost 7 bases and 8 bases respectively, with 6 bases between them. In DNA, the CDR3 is TGTGCCAGCATAGAGGACATTCAGTACTTC. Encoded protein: CASIEDIQYF.

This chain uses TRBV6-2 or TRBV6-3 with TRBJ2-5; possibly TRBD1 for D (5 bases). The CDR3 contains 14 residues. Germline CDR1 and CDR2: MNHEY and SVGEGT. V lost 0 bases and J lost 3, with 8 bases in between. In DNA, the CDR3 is TGTGCCAGCAGTTACTCGAAGACAGAAGAGACCCAGTACTTC. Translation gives CASSYSKTEETQYF.

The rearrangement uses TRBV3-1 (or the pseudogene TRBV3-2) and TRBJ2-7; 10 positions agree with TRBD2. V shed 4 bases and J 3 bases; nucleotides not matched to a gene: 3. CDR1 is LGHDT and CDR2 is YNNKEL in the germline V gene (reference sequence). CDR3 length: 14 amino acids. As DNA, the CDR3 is TGTGCCAGCAGCCCCGGACTAGCGGACTACGAGCAGTACTTC. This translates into CASSPGLADYEQYF.

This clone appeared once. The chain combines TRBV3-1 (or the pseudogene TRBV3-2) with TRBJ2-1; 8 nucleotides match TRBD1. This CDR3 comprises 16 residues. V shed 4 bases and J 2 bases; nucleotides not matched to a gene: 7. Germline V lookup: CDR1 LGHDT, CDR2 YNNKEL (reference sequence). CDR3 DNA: TGTGCCAGCAGCCGAAACAGGGGGTCCACCTACAATGAGCAGTTCTTC. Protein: CASSRNRGSTYNEQFF.

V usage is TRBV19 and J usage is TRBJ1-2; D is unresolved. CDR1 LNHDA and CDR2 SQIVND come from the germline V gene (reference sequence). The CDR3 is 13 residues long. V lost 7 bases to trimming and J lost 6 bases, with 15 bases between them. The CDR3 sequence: CASTLVPFDGYTF. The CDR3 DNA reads TGTGCCAGTACCCTCGTCCCTTTTGATGGCTACACCTTC. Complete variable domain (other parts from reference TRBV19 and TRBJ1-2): DGGITQSPKYLFRKEGQNVTLSCEQNLNHDAMYWYRQDPGQGLRLIYYSQIVNDFQKGDIAEGYSVSREKKESFPLTVTSAQKNPTAFYLCASTLVPFDGYTFGSGTRLTVV.